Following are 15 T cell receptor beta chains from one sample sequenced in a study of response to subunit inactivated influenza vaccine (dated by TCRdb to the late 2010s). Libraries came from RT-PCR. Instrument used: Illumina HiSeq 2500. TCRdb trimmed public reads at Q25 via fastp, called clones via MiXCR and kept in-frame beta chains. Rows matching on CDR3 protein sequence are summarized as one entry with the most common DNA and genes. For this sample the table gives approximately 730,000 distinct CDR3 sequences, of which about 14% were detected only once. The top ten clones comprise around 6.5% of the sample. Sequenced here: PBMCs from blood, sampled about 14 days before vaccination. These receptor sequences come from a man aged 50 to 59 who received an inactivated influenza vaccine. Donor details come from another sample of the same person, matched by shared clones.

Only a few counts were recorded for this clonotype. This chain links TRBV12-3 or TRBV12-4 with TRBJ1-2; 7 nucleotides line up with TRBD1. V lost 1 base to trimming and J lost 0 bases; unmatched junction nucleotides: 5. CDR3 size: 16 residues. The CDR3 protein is CASSLGQGRANYGYTF. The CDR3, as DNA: TGTGCCAGCAGTTTAGGACAGGGTAGGGCTAACTATGGCTACACCTTC.

The CDR3 loop is CASSWGVAGVNTEAFF. Written as DNA, the CDR3 is TGTGCCAGCAGCTGGGGGGTCGCAGGGGTAAACACTGAAGCTTTCTTT. The chain is built from TRBV5-6 and TRBJ1-1; TRBD1 is a possible D gene (6 bases). Per germline, CDR1 SGHDT and CDR2 YYEEEE. Trimming left V 3 bases short and J 2 bases short, with 17 bases between. The CDR3 sequence is 16 residues long. Supplemented by reference TRBV5-6 and TRBJ1-1, the full variable domain reads DAGVTQSPTHLIKTRGQQVTLRCSPKSGHDTVSWYQQALGQGPQFIFQYYEEEERQRGNFPDRFSGHQFPNYSSELNVNALLLGDSALYLCASSWGVAGVNTEAFFGQGTRLTVV.

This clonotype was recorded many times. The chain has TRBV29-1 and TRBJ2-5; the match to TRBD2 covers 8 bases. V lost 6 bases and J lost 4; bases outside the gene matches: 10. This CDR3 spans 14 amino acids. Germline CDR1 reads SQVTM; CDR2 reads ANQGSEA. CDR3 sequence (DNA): TGCAGCGTCTCCCCCCGGGGGGGGCGAGAGACCCAGTACTTC. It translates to CSVSPRGGRETQYF.

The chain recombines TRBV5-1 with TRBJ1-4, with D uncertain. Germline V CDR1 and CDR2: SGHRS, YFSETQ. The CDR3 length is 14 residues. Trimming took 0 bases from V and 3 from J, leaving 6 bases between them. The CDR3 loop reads CASSLVTPNEKLFF. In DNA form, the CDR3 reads TGCGCCAGCAGCTTGGTCACACCTAATGAAAAACTGTTTTTT.

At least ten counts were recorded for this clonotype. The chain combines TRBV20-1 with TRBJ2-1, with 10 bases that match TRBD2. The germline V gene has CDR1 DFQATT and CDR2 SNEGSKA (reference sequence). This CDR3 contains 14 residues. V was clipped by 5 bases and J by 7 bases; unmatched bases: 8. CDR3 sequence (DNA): TGCAGTGCTTCGACCGGGACTAGCGTTAATGAGCAGTTCTTC. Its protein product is CSASTGTSVNEQFF.

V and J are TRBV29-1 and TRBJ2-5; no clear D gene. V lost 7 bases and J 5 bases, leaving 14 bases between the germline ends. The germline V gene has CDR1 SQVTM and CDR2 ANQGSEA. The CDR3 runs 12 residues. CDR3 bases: TGCAGCGCCATGCCTGGGTATGAGACCCAGTACTTC. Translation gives CSAMPGYETQYF.

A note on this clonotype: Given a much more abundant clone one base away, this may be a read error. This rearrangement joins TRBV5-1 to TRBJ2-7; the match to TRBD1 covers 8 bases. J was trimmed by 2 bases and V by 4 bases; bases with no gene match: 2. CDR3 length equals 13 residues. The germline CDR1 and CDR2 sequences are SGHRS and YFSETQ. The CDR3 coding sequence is TGCGCCAGCAGCCAGGGACAGGCCTACGAGCAGTACTTC. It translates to CASSQGQAYEQYF.

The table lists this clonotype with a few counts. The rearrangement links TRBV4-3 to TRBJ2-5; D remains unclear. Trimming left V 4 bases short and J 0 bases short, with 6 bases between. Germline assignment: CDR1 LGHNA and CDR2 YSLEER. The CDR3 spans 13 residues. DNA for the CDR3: TGCGCCAGCAGCCCGACGGACCAAGAGACCCAGTACTTC. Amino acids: CASSPTDQETQYF.

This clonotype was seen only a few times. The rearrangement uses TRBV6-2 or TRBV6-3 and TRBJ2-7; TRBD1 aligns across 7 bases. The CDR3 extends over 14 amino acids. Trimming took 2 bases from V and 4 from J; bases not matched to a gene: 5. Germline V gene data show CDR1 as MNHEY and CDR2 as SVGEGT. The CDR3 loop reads CASSYAEGAYEQYF. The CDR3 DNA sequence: TGTGCCAGCAGTTACGCAGAGGGGGCGTACGAGCAGTACTTC.

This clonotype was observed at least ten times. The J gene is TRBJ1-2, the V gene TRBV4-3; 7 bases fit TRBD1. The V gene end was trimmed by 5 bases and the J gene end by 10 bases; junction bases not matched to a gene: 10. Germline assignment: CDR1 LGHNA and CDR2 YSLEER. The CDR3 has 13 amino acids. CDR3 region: CASSVRQGTDYTF. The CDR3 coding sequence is TGCGCCAGCAGCGTAAGACAGGGTACTGACTACACCTTC.

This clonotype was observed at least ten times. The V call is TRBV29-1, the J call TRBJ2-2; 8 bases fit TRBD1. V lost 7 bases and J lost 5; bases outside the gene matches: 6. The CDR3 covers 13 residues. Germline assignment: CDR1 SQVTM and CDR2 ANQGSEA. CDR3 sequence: CSATQGVTGELFF. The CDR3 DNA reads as TGCAGCGCAACACAGGGGGTAACCGGGGAGCTGTTTTTT.

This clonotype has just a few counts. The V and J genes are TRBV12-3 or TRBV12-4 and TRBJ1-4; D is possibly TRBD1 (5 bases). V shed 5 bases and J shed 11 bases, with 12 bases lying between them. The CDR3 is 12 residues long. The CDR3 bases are TGTGCCAGCAGTCTCATGGGGGGGAAACTGTTTTTT. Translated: CASSLMGGKLFF.

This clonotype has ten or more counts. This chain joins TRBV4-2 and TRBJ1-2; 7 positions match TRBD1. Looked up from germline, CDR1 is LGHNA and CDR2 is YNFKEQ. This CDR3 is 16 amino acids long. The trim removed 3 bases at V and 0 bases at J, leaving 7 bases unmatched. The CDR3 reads CASSQITGASNYGYTF. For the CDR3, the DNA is TGTGCCAGCAGCCAGATTACAGGGGCCTCTAACTATGGCTACACCTTC.

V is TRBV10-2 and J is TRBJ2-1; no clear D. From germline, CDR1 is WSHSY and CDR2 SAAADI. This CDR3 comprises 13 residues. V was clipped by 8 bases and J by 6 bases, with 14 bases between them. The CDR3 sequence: CASWSWEVNEQFF. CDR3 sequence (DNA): TGCGCCAGCTGGTCTTGGGAAGTCAATGAGCAGTTCTTC.

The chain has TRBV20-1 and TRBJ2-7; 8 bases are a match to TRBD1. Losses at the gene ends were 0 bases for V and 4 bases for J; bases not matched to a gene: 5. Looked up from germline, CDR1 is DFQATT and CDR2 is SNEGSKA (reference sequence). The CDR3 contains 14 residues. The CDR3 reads CSARDPTGVYEQYF. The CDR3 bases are TGCAGTGCTAGAGATCCGACAGGGGTGTACGAGCAGTACTTC.